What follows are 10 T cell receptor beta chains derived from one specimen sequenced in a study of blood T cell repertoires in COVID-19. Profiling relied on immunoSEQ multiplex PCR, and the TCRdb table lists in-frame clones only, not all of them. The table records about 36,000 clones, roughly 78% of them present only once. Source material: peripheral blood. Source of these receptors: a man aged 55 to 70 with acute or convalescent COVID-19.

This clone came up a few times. The CDR3 sequence: CASRLAIARKDTQYF. The DNA of the CDR3 is TGTGCAAGTCGCTTAGCGATAGCTAGGAAAGATACGCAGTATTTT. The chain employs TRBV12-2 and TRBJ2-3; TRBD2 is the table's D call, not checked against the DNA. TRBV12-2 constitutes a pseudogene. The CDR3 contains 15 residues.

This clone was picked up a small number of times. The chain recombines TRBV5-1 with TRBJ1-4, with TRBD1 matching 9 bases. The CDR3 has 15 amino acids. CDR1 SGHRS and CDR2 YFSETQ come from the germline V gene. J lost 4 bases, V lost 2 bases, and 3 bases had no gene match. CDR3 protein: CASSLWTGDNEKLFF. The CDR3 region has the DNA TGCGCCAGCAGCTTATGGACAGGGGATAATGAAAAACTGTTTTTT.

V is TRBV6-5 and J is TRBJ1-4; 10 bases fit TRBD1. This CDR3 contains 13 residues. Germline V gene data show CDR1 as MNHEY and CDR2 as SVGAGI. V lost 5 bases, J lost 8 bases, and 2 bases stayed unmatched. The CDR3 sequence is CASSQTGGEKLFF. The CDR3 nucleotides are TGTGCCAGCAGTCAGACAGGGGGCGAAAAACTGTTTTTT.

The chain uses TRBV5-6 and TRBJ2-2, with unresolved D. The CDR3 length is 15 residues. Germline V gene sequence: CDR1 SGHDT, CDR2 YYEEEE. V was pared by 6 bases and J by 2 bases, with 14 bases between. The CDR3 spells CASTPPGSNTGELFF. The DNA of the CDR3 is TGTGCCAGCACCCCCCCGGGTTCCAACACCGGGGAGCTGTTTTTT. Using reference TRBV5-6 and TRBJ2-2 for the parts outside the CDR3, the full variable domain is DAGVTQSPTHLIKTRGQQVTLRCSPKSGHDTVSWYQQALGQGPQFIFQYYEEEERQRGNFPDRFSGHQFPNYSSELNVNALLLGDSALYLCASTPPGSNTGELFFGEGSRLTVL.

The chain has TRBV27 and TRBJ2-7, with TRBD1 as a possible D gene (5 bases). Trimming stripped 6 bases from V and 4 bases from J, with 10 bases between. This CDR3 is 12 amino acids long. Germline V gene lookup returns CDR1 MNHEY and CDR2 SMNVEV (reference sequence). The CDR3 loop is CASSPQGYEQYF. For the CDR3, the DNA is TGTGCCAGCAGCCCTCAGGGATACGAGCAGTACTTC.

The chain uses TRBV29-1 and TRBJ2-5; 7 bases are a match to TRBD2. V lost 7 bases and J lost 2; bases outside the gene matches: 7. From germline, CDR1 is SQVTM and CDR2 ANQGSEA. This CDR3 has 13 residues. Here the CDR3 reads CSAKTSAQETQYF. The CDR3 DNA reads TGCAGCGCTAAAACTAGCGCACAAGAGACCCAGTACTTC.

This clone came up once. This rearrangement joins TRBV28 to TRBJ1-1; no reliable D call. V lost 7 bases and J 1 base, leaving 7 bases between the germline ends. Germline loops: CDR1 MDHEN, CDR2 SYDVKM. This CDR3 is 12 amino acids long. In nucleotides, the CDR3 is TGTGCCAGCACTGAGGGGAACACTGAAGCTTTCTTT. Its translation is CASTEGNTEAFF. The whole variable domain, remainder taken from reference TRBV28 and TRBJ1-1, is DVKVTQSSRYLVKRTGEKVFLECVQDMDHENMFWYRQDPGLGLRLIYFSYDVKMKEKGDIPEGYSVSREKKERFSLILESASTNQTSMYLCASTEGNTEAFFGQGTRLTVV.

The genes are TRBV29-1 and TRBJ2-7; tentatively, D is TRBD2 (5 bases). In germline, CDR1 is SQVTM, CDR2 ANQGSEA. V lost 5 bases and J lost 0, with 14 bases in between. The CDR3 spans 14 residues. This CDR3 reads CSVQMSGSSYEQYF. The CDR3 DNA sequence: TGCAGCGTTCAAATGAGCGGTAGCTCCTACGAGCAGTACTTC.

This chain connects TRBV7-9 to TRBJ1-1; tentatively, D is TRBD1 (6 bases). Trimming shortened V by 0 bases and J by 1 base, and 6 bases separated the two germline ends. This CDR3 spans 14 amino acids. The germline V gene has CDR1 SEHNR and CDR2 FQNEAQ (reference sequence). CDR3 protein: CASSLAGANTEAFF. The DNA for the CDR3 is TGTGCCAGCAGCTTAGCGGGGGCGAACACTGAAGCTTTCTTT.

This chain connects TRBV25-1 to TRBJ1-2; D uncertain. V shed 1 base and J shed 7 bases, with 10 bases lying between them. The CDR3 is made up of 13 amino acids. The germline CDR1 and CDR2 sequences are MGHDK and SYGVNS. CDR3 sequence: CASSESATVGYTF. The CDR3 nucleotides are TGTGCCAGCAGTGAATCCGCGACTGTTGGCTACACCTTC.